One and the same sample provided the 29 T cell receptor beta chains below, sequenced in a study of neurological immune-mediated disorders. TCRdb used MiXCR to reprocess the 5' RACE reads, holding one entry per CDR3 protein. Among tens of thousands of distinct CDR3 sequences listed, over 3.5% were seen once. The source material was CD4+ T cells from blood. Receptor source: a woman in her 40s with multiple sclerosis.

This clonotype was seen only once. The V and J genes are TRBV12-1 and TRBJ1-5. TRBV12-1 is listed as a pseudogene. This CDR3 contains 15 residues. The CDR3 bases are TGTGCCAGCAGCTTTGGGGCTAGGCGCAATCAGCCCCAGCATTTT. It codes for CASSFGARRNQPQHF.

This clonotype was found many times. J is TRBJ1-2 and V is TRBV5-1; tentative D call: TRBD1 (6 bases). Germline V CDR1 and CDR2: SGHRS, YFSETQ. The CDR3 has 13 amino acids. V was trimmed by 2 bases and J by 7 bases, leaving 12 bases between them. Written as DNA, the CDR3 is TGCGCCAGCAGCTTTGCGGGGGCAGGTGGCTACACCTTC. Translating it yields CASSFAGAGGYTF.

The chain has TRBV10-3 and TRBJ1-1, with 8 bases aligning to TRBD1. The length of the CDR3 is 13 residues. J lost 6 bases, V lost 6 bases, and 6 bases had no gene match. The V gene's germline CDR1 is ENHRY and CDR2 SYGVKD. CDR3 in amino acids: CAIRPDRGSEAFF. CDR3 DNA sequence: TGTGCCATCAGACCTGACAGGGGCTCTGAAGCTTTCTTT.

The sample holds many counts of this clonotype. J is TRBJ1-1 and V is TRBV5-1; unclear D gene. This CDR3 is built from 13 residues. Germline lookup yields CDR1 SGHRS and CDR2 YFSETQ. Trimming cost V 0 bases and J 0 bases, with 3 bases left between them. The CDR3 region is CASSLGVNTEAFF. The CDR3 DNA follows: TGCGCCAGCAGCTTGGGGGTGAACACTGAAGCTTTCTTT.

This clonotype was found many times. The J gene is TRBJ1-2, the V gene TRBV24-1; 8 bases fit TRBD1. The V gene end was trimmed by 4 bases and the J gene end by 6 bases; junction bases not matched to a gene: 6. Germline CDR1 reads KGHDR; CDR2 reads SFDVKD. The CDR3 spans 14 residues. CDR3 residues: CATSDEQGGDGYTF. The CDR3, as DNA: TGTGCCACCAGTGACGAACAGGGGGGCGATGGCTACACCTTC.

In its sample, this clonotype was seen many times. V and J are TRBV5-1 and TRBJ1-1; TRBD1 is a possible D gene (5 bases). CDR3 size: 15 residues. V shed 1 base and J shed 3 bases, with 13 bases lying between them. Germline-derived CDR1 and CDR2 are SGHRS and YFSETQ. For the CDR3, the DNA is TGCGCCAGCAGCTTGTTACCGGGGGTGGACACTGAAGCTTTCTTT. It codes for CASSLLPGVDTEAFF.

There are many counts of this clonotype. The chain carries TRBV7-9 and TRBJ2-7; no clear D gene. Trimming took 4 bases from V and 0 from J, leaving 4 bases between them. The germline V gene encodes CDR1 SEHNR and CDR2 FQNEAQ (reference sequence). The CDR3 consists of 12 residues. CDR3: CASSWSSYEQYF. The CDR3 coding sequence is TGTGCCAGCAGCTGGAGCTCCTACGAGCAGTACTTC.

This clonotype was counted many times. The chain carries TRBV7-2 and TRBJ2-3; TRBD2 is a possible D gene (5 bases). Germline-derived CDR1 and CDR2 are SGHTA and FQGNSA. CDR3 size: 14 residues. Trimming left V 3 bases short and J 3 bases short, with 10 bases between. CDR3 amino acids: CASSFSPGTDTQYF. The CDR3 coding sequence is TGTGCCAGCAGCTTTTCACCGGGGACAGATACGCAGTATTTT.

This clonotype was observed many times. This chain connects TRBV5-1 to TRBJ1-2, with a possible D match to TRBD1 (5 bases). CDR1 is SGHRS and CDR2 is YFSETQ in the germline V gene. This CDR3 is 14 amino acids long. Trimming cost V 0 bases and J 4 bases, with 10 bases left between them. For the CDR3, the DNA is TGCGCCAGCAGCTTGGGACAGTTGGGCTATGGCTACACCTTC. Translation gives CASSLGQLGYGYTF.

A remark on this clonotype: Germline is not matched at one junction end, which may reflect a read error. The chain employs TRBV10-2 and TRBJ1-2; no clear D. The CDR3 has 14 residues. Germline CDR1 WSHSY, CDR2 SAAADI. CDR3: CASRGTAGAYGDSF. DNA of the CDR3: TGCGCCAGCAGGGGCACCGCAGGCGCCTATGGCGACTCCTTC.

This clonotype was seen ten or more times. As DNA, the CDR3 is TGTGCCAGCAGTTTAAAAGGCCTAGCGGGGAGCACAGATACGCAGTATTTT. It yields the protein CASSLKGLAGSTDTQYF. The genes are TRBV12-3 or TRBV12-4 and TRBJ2-3, with 9 positions matching TRBD2. The CDR3 loop spans 17 amino acids. Trimming cost V 2 bases and J 0 bases; bases outside gene matches: 6.

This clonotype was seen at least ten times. CDR3 residues: CASSSGTSGTDTQYF. The CDR3 nucleotides are TGCGCCAGCAGCTCAGGGACTAGCGGAACAGATACGCAGTATTTT. V is TRBV5-1 and J is TRBJ2-3, with TRBD2 matching over 11 bases. The germline V gene has CDR1 SGHRS and CDR2 YFSETQ. Trimming removed 3 bases from V and 3 bases from J; junction bases left unmatched: 3. CDR3 length equals 15 residues.

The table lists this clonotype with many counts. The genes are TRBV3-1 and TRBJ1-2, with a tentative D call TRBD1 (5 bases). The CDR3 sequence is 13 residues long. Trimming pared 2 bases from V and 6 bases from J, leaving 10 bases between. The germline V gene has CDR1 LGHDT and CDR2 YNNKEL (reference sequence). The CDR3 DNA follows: TGTGCCAGCAGCCAACCGGGGCCTAATGGCTACACCTTC. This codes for CASSQPGPNGYTF.

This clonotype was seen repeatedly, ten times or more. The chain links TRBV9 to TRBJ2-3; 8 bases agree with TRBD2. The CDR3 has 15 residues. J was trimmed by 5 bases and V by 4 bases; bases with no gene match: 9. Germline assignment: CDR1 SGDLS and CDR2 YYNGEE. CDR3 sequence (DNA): TGTGCCAGCAGCAGTTACGGGGGGGGAGAAGATACGCAGTATTTT. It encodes CASSSYGGGEDTQYF. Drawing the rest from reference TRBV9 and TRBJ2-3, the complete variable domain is DSGVTQTPKHLITATGQRVTLRCSPRSGDLSVYWYQQSLDQGLQFLIQYYNGEERAKGNILERFSAQQFPDLHSELNLSSLELGDSALYFCASSSYGGGEDTQYFGPGTRLTVL.

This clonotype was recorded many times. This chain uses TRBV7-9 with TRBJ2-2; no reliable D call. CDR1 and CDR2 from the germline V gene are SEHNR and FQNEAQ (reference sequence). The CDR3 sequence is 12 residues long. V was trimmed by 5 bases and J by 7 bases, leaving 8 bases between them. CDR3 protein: CASSIKGGELFF. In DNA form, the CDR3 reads TGTGCCAGCAGCATAAAAGGCGGGGAGCTGTTTTTT.

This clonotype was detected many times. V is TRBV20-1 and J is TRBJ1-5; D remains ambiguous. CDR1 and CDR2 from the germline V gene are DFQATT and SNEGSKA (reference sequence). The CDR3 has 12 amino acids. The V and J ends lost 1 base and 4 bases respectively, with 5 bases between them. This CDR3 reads CSARGQNQPQHF. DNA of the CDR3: TGCAGTGCTAGAGGCCAGAATCAGCCCCAGCATTTT.

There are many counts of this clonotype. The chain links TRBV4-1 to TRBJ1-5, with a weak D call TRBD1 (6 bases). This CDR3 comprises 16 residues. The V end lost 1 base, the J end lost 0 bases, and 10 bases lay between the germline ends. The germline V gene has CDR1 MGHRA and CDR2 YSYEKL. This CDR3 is CASSQARGSSNQPQHF. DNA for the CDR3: TGCGCCAGCAGCCAAGCAAGGGGGTCTAGCAATCAGCCCCAGCATTTT.

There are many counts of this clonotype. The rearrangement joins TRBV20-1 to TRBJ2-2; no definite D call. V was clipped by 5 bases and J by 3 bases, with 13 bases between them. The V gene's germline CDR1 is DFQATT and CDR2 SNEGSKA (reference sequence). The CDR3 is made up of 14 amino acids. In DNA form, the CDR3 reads TGCAGTGCTGATCAGAGGCGTGACACCGGGGAGCTGTTTTTT. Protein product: CSADQRRDTGELFF.

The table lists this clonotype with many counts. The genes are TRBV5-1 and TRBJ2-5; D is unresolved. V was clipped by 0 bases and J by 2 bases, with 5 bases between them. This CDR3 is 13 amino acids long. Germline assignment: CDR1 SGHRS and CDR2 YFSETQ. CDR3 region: CASSLVQQETQYF. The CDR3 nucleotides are TGCGCCAGCAGCTTGGTACAACAAGAGACCCAGTACTTC.

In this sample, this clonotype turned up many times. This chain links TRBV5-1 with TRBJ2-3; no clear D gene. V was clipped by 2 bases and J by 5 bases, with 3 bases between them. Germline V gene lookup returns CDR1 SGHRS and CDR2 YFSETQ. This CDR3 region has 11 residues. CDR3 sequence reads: CASSLRDTQYF. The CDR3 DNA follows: TGCGCCAGCAGCTTAAGAGATACGCAGTATTTT.

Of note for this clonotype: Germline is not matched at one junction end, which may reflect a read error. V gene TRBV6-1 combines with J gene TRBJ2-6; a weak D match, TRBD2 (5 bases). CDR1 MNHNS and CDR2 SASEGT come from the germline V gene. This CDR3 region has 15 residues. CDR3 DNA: TGTGCCAGCAGTCCCAGAGCAGCGGAGGCCAACGTCCCGACTTTC. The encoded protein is CASSPRAAEANVPTF.

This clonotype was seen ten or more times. CDR3: CASSSLTGTGSNYGYTF. Here the CDR3 DNA reads TGTGCCAGCAGTTCCCTAACAGGGACAGGGAGTAACTATGGCTACACCTTC. This chain uses TRBV6-5 with TRBJ1-2; the match to TRBD1 covers 9 bases. The CDR3 is 17 amino acids. Germline loops: CDR1 MNHEY, CDR2 SVGAGI. V trimming: 4 bases; J trimming: 1 base; junction bases outside the gene matches: 10.

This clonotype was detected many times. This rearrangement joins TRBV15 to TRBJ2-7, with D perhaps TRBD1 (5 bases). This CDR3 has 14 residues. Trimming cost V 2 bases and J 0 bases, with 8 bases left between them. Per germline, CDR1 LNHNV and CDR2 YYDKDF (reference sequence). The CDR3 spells CATSRSDNSYEQYF. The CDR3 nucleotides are TGTGCCACCAGCAGATCGGACAACTCCTACGAGCAGTACTTC.

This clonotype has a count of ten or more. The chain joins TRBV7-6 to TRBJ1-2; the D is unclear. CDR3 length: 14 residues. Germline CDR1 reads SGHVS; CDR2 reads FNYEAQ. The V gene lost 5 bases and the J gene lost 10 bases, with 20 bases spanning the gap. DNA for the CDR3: TGTGCCAGCAGCATAGGCGGCCCAGGAAGAACCTACACCTTC. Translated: CASSIGGPGRTYTF.

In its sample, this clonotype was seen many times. This CDR3 is CASSFTSGGVNEQFF. For the CDR3, the DNA is TGCGCCAGCAGCTTCACTAGCGGGGGTGTAAATGAGCAGTTCTTC. This sequence joins TRBV5-1 and TRBJ2-1; 11 nucleotides agree with TRBD2. V lost 2 bases and J lost 7; bases outside the gene matches: 5. The germline CDR1 and CDR2 sequences are SGHRS and YFSETQ. The CDR3 is 15 residues long.

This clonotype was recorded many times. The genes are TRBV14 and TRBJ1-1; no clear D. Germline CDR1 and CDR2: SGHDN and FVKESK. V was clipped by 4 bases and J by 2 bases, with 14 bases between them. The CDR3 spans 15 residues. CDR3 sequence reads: CASSRRGFFNTEAFF. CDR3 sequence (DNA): TGTGCCAGCAGCCGCCGCGGATTCTTTAACACTGAAGCTTTCTTT.

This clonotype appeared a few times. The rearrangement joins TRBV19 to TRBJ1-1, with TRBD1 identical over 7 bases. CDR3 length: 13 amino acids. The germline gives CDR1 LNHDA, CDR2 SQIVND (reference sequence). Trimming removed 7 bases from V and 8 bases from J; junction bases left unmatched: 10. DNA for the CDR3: TGTGCCAGTACCCGGACAGGTCGCCTAGAAGCTTTCTTT. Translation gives CASTRTGRLEAFF.

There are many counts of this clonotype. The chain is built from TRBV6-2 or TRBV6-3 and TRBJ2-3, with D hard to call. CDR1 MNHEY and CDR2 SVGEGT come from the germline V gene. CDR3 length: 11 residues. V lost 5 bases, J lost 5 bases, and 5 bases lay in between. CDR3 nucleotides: TGTGCCAGCAGTCGCAGAGATACGCAGTATTTT. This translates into CASSRRDTQYF.

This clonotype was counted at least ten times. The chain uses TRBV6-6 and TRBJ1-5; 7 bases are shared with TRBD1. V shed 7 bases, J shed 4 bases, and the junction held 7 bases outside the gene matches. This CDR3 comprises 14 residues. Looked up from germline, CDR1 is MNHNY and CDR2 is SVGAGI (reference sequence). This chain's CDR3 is CASKGRQGNQPQHF. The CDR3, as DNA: TGTGCCAGCAAAGGGAGACAGGGAAATCAGCCCCAGCATTTT.